Presented here are 27 T cell receptor beta chains from one specimen sequenced in a study of blood T cell repertoires in COVID-19. Produced via immunoSEQ multiplex PCR; TCRdb's table is partial and in-frame only. The data contain 250,000 to 350,000 clones, 70% to 85% of them singletons. Sample: peripheral blood. Receptor source: a human donor with COVID-19, enrolled during active disease. The donor label of this sample is uncertain.

J is TRBJ1-1 and V is TRBV19, with D possibly matching TRBD1 (6 bases). The V end lost 8 bases, the J end lost 2 bases, and 18 bases lay between the germline ends. Germline V gene data show CDR1 as LNHDA and CDR2 as SQIVND (reference sequence). This CDR3 region has 15 residues. The CDR3 loop reads CASQGISSGNTEAFF. The CDR3 DNA reads TGTGCCAGTCAGGGGATCTCTTCGGGAAACACTGAAGCTTTCTTT.

This clone has a handful of counts. This sequence joins TRBV5-5 and TRBJ2-5; no clear D gene. CDR1 is SGHKS and CDR2 is YYEKEE in the germline V gene (reference sequence). V gave up 4 bases and J gave up 5 bases, with 12 bases separating them. The CDR3 is 13 amino acids. The CDR3 protein is CASSELSVETQYF. The CDR3 bases are TGTGCCAGCAGCGAACTAAGCGTGGAGACCCAGTACTTC.

The chain links TRBV28 to TRBJ2-7, with TRBD1 identical over 12 bases. CDR3 length: 17 amino acids. Germline CDR1 and CDR2: MDHEN and SYDVKM. With V trimmed by 3 bases and J by 5 bases, 11 bases remained unmatched. The CDR3 DNA reads TGTGCCAGCAGTTTTATATCACCGGGACAGGGGGCCGACGAGCAGTACTTC. The encoded protein is CASSFISPGQGADEQYF.

The chain has TRBV5-3 and TRBJ2-3, with 12 bases identical to TRBD2. TRBV5-3 carries the ORF label, with uncertain function. Trimming at V came to 3 bases and at J to 5 bases, leaving 16 bases not matched to a gene. The CDR3 sequence is 19 residues long. The CDR3 coding sequence is TGTGCCAGAAGCTACGGGACAGGGCTAGCGGGAGGGCCGATAGATACGCAGTATTTT. Its translation: CARSYGTGLAGGPIDTQYF.

The V call is TRBV19, the J call TRBJ2-1; 9 bases line up with TRBD2. V lost 5 bases and J lost 5; bases outside the gene matches: 7. CDR1 is LNHDA, CDR2 SQIVND, per germline (reference sequence). This CDR3 comprises 15 residues. The CDR3 region is CASSSSSGVHNEQFF. The CDR3, as DNA: TGTGCCAGTAGTTCCTCTAGCGGGGTCCACAATGAGCAGTTCTTC. The entire variable domain, with the rest obtained from reference TRBV19 and TRBJ2-1, is as follows: DGGITQSPKYLFRKEGQNVTLSCEQNLNHDAMYWYRQDPGQGLRLIYYSQIVNDFQKGDIAEGYSVSREKKESFPLTVTSAQKNPTAFYLCASSSSSGVHNEQFFGPGTRLTVL.

V is TRBV7-2 and J is TRBJ1-5; D perhaps matches TRBD1 (5 bases). CDR3 length: 14 amino acids. The V end was cut by 1 base, the J end by 3 bases, with 7 bases between. Germline assignment: CDR1 SGHTA and CDR2 FQGNSA. Here the CDR3 DNA reads TGTGCCAGCAGCTTAGACAGGTCCAATCAGCCCCAGCATTTT. Its protein is CASSLDRSNQPQHF.

V and J are TRBV5-4 and TRBJ2-3; TRBD2 is a possible D gene (5 bases). The CDR3 is 16 residues long. V shed 0 bases and J shed 0 bases, with 11 bases lying between them. Germline V gene sequence: CDR1 SGHNT, CDR2 YYREEE (reference sequence). The CDR3: CASSLDGGSSTDTQYF. The DNA for the CDR3 is TGTGCCAGCAGCTTGGACGGCGGGTCTAGCACAGATACGCAGTATTTT.

The chain couples TRBV5-1 to TRBJ1-1; the match to TRBD1 covers 12 bases. Germline loops: CDR1 SGHRS, CDR2 YFSETQ. V shed 5 bases and J 8 bases; nucleotides not matched to a gene: 13. The CDR3 length is 16 residues. The CDR3 loop reads CASRSGTGGAGEEAFF. The CDR3 nucleotides are TGCGCCAGCAGATCCGGGACAGGGGGCGCAGGGGAGGAAGCTTTCTTT.

CDR3 region: CASRNSGGSGYTF. The CDR3 coding sequence is TGTGCCAGCAGGAATTCAGGGGGAAGTGGCTACACCTTC. The chain is built from TRBV27 and TRBJ1-2; 7 positions agree with TRBD1. V trimming: 6 bases; J trimming: 7 bases; junction bases outside the gene matches: 8. CDR3 length equals 13 residues. Germline V gives CDR1 MNHEY, CDR2 SMNVEV (reference sequence).

The chain uses TRBV29-1 and TRBJ1-4, with 9 nucleotides matching TRBD1. V lost 7 bases, J lost 3 bases, and 9 bases stayed unmatched. Germline-derived CDR1 and CDR2 are SQVTM and ANQGSEA. The CDR3 has 15 amino acids. CDR3 nucleotide sequence: TGCAGCGGGGGACAGGGTGGTTCGGCTAATGAAAAACTGTTTTTT. Translation gives CSGGQGGSANEKLFF.

The V and J genes are TRBV27 and TRBJ2-7, with TRBD1 matching over 8 bases. Germline V gene lookup returns CDR1 MNHEY and CDR2 SMNVEV (reference sequence). This CDR3 has 13 amino acids. V gave up 5 bases and J gave up 5 bases; unmatched junction bases: 5. The DNA of the CDR3 is TGTGCCAGCAGTCAGGACAGGGACCACGAGCAGTACTTC. It specifies CASSQDRDHEQYF.

This clone was observed a few times. Here the CDR3 DNA reads TGCGCCAGCAGCCCGACGGACAGGGTTGGAAACATTCAGTACTTC. Translated: CASSPTDRVGNIQYF. The J gene is TRBJ2-4, the V gene TRBV4-3; 8 bases match TRBD1. V dropped 4 bases and J dropped 6; count of bases not matched to a gene: 8. Germline V CDR1 and CDR2: LGHNA, YSLEER. CDR3 length equals 15 residues.

The chain joins TRBV4-1 to TRBJ2-1; 11 nucleotides agree with TRBD2. The CDR3 spans 13 residues. The germline V gene encodes CDR1 MGHRA and CDR2 YSYEKL. V shed 4 bases, J shed 10 bases, and the junction held 3 bases outside the gene matches. The CDR3 nucleotides are TGCGCCAGCAGCCTCCGACTAGCGGGGGAGCAGTTCTTC. It is translated as CASSLRLAGEQFF.

The chain combines TRBV4-3 with TRBJ2-2; 10 nucleotides agree with TRBD2. J lost 5 bases, V lost 1 base, and 4 bases had no gene match. The CDR3 is 16 amino acids. CDR1 is LGHNA and CDR2 is YSLEER in the germline V gene. The CDR3, as DNA: TGCGCCAGCAGCCAAGGGGGACTAGCGAGGACCGGGGAGCTGTTTTTT. This sequence encodes CASSQGGLARTGELFF.

The chain joins TRBV6-5 to TRBJ2-1, with TRBD2 as a possible D gene (5 bases). V was cut by 0 bases and J by 10 bases, with 19 bases left in between. Germline V lookup: CDR1 MNHEY, CDR2 SVGAGI. The CDR3 totals 16 residues. The CDR3 spells CASSYSGTRGSGEQFF. CDR3 bases: TGTGCCAGCAGTTACTCGGGAACTAGAGGGTCGGGGGAGCAGTTCTTC.

This clone was seen more than once but under ten times. The gene calls are TRBV28 and TRBJ2-7, with 8 bases fitting TRBD2. Germline V gives CDR1 MDHEN, CDR2 SYDVKM. The CDR3 consists of 14 residues. J was trimmed by 4 bases and V by 8 bases; bases with no gene match: 10. Written as DNA, the CDR3 is TGTGCCAGCGTGGTGAGTAGCGGGGCATACGAGCAGTACTTC. Its translation is CASVVSSGAYEQYF.

This clone has just a few counts. The CDR3 DNA is TGTGCCAGCAGCTTGGAGCAGGGCGTCTACGAGCAGTACTTC. As protein: CASSLEQGVYEQYF. This rearrangement joins TRBV5-4 to TRBJ2-7; D possibly corresponds to TRBD1 (5 bases). V was shortened by 0 bases and J by 3 bases, with 10 bases between the two germline ends. The CDR3 runs to 14 residues. Germline CDR1 reads SGHNT; CDR2 reads YYREEE (reference sequence).

This chain links TRBV19 with TRBJ2-5; no clear D. The germline gives CDR1 LNHDA, CDR2 SQIVND (reference sequence). CDR3 length equals 11 residues. V shed 4 bases and J shed 4 bases, with 4 bases lying between them. The CDR3 sequence: CASSTIETQYF. CDR3 nucleotides: TGTGCCAGTAGTACAATAGAGACCCAGTACTTC.

V usage is TRBV9 and J usage is TRBJ2-1, with 7 positions matching TRBD1. The trim removed 2 bases at V and 7 bases at J, leaving 12 bases unmatched. The germline gives CDR1 SGDLS, CDR2 YYNGEE. CDR3 length: 16 amino acids. In nucleotides, the CDR3 is TGTGCCAGCAGCGTGGCCTTGACAGGGCTTAGGAATGAGCAGTTCTTC. It specifies CASSVALTGLRNEQFF.

J is TRBJ2-7 and V is TRBV27; TRBD1 matches 7 bases. The V gene end was trimmed by 5 bases and the J gene end by 7 bases; junction bases not matched to a gene: 5. Germline V lookup: CDR1 MNHEY, CDR2 SMNVEV (reference sequence). The CDR3 extends over 12 amino acids. The CDR3 reads CASSPTGREQYF. CDR3 coding DNA: TGTGCCAGCAGTCCGACAGGGCGGGAGCAGTACTTC.

This chain joins TRBV14 and TRBJ2-7, with TRBD1 matching 7 bases. CDR3 length: 14 amino acids. V was clipped by 3 bases and J by 4 bases; unmatched bases: 6. Germline CDR1 SGHDN, CDR2 FVKESK. The CDR3 region has the DNA TGTGCCAGCAGCCAGAAGGGGGCGGTTTACGAGCAGTACTTC. Translating it yields CASSQKGAVYEQYF.

This clone showed up just once. V is TRBV9 and J is TRBJ1-2; a weak D match, TRBD1 (5 bases). Germline V gene data show CDR1 as SGDLS and CDR2 as YYNGEE. V lost 0 bases, J lost 5 bases, and 8 bases lay in between. The CDR3 totals 13 residues. Here the CDR3 DNA reads TGTGCCAGCAGCGTAGTGTCAGGGTATGGCTACACCTTC. Protein sequence: CASSVVSGYGYTF.

The table lists this clone with a few counts. This chain connects TRBV28 to TRBJ1-5; D unresolved. Germline V gene data show CDR1 as MDHEN and CDR2 as SYDVKM. V was pared by 3 bases and J by 4 bases, with 7 bases between. CDR3 size: 13 residues. The CDR3 reads CASSFTPNQPQHF. CDR3 nucleotides: TGTGCCAGCAGTTTTACTCCGAATCAGCCCCAGCATTTT. The complete variable domain, with remaining parts taken from reference TRBV28 and TRBJ1-5, reads DVKVTQSSRYLVKRTGEKVFLECVQDMDHENMFWYRQDPGLGLRLIYFSYDVKMKEKGDIPEGYSVSREKKERFSLILESASTNQTSMYLCASSFTPNQPQHFGDGTRLSIL.

The rearrangement uses TRBV10-3 and TRBJ2-3; TRBD2 aligns across 10 bases. CDR3 length: 14 amino acids. Per germline, CDR1 ENHRY and CDR2 SYGVKD. J gave up 6 bases and V 2 bases, and 2 bases lay outside the gene matches. CDR3 region: CAISETSGADTQYF. CDR3 bases: TGTGCCATCAGTGAGACTAGCGGGGCGGATACGCAGTATTTT.

This chain connects TRBV6-5 to TRBJ1-1; unclear D gene. CDR3 length equals 15 residues. With 0 bases removed from V and 1 base from J, the gap between germline ends came to 9 bases. Germline loops: CDR1 MNHEY, CDR2 SVGAGI. The CDR3 here is CASSYSQRANTEAFF. The CDR3 DNA reads TGTGCCAGCAGTTACTCTCAGCGGGCGAACACTGAAGCTTTCTTT.

This rearrangement joins TRBV9 to TRBJ2-2, with D hard to call. Germline lookup yields CDR1 SGDLS and CDR2 YYNGEE. The CDR3 covers 12 residues. The V and J ends lost 5 bases and 7 bases respectively, with 9 bases between them. The CDR3 spells CASRRGDGELFF. CDR3 in DNA: TGTGCCAGCAGAAGAGGAGACGGGGAGCTGTTTTTT.

The chain has TRBV28 and TRBJ1-4; D gene unclear. The CDR3 covers 15 residues. Germline CDR1 MDHEN, CDR2 SYDVKM. V was pared by 3 bases and J by 0 bases, with 8 bases between. The CDR3 loop reads CASSLIAATNEKLFF. The CDR3 DNA reads as TGTGCCAGCAGTTTGATAGCAGCAACTAATGAAAAACTGTTTTTT. The full variable domain, with the rest looked up from reference TRBV28 and TRBJ1-4, is DVKVTQSSRYLVKRTGEKVFLECVQDMDHENMFWYRQDPGLGLRLIYFSYDVKMKEKGDIPEGYSVSREKKERFSLILESASTNQTSMYLCASSLIAATNEKLFFGSGTQLSVL.